A selection of T cell receptor beta chains follows, all from one sample in a study of CD8 T cells in Susac syndrome. TCRdb passed the immunoSEQ multiplex PCR reads through MiXCR, listing each CDR3 protein once. This table holds 95,000 to 150,000 distinct CDR3 sequences, over 90% found once. Specimen: CD8+ T cells from PBMCs. The origin of the receptors is a human donor with Susac syndrome. CDR3s include the opening cysteine and the closing phenylalanine or tryptophan. D genes are given only for firm matches. Clone size is given for some rows only: seen once, a few or many times, or a class if the clone is expanded.

CASSATGWETDTQYF,TGTGCCAGCAGCGCAACAGGGTGGGAGACAGATACGCAGTATTTT,NA,NA,TRBJ2-3,TRBV7-9
CSAKEGTGGYEQYF,TGCAGTGCTAAAGAAGGGACAGGGGGGTACGAGCAGTACTTC,TRBD1,NA,TRBJ2-7,TRBV20-1
CSASPSGGYTYEQYF,TGCAGTGCTAGCCCTAGCGGGGGCTATACTTACGAGCAGTACTTC,TRBD2,NA,TRBJ2-7,TRBV20-1
CASGGGNQPQHF,TGCGCCAGCGGGGGGGGCAATCAGCCCCAGCATTTT,NA,NA,TRBJ1-5,TRBV4-1
CATTGTDAYEQYF,TGTGCCACCACCGGGACAGATGCCTACGAGCAGTACTTC,NA,NA,TRBJ2-7,TRBV21-1
CASTDRGWSNQPQHF,TGTGCCAGTACCGATCGGGGTTGGAGCAATCAGCCCCAGCATTTT,NA,NA,TRBJ1-5,TRBV19
CASGASEVYEQFF,TGTGCCAGCGGGGCTAGCGAGGTTTATGAGCAGTTCTTC,NA,NA,TRBJ2-1,TRBV9
CASSALPGGVQSQETQYF,TGTGCCAGCAGCGCCTTACCGGGGGGCGTACAATCACAAGAGACCCAGTACTTC,NA,NA,TRBJ2-5,TRBV9
CASSLGESSDYNEQFF,TGTGCCAGCAGCTTGGGCGAGTCTAGCGACTACAATGAGCAGTTCTTC,NA,NA,TRBJ2-1,TRBV5-6
CSAHTAYGEEQFF,TGCAGTGCCCACACTGCGTACGGGGAGGAGCAGTTCTTC,NA,NA,TRBJ2-1,TRBV20-1
CASSESPNSPLHF,TGTGCCAGCAGTGAAAGCCCGAATTCACCCCTCCACTTT,NA,NA,TRBJ1-6,TRBV2
CSVADPEAFF,TGCAGCGTTGCGGACCCCGAAGCTTTCTTT,NA,NA,TRBJ1-1,TRBV29-1
CASSQEVDLGYEQYF,TGCGCCAGCAGCCAAGAGGTTGACCTCGGCTACGAGCAGTACTTC,NA,NA,TRBJ2-7,TRBV4-1
CACGRTGGDTQYF,TGCGCCTGCGGGAGGACAGGAGGGGATACGCAGTATTTT,NA,NA,TRBJ2-3,TRBV4-1
CASSQIGRETQYF,TGTGCCAGCAGCCAAATCGGCCGAGAGACCCAGTACTTC,NA,NA,TRBJ2-5,TRBV3-1
CASSQRTGDYEQYF,TGTGCCAGCAGCCAACGGACAGGGGACTACGAGCAGTACTTC,TRBD1,NA,TRBJ2-7,TRBV5-4
CSARGGQLNGYTF,TGCAGTGCCAGGGGGGGACAGCTAAACGGCTACACCTTC,TRBD1,NA,TRBJ1-2,TRBV20-1
CASRFQGAKETQYF,TGTGCCAGCAGATTCCAGGGGGCAAAAGAGACCCAGTACTTC,TRBD1,NA,TRBJ2-5,TRBV5-4
CASSPLAGAAHNEQFF,TGTGCCAGCAGCCCTTTAGCGGGGGCCGCCCACAATGAGCAGTTCTTC,TRBD2,NA,TRBJ2-1,TRBV3-1
CASSGDRGEQYF,TGTGCCAGCAGCGGGGACAGGGGCGAGCAGTACTTC,TRBD1,few,TRBJ2-7,TRBV9
CASSRWTSSTDTQYF,TGTGCCAGCAGCCGATGGACCTCCAGCACAGATACGCAGTATTTT,NA,NA,TRBJ2-3,TRBV7-8
CASSLEGFAYEQYF,TGTGCCAGCAGCTTAGAGGGGTTCGCCTACGAGCAGTACTTC,NA,NA,TRBJ2-7,TRBV7-8
CASSQAGGSSNTGELFF,TGCGCCAGCAGCCAAGCGGGGGGCTCCTCGAACACCGGGGAGCTGTTTTTT,NA,NA,TRBJ2-2,TRBV4-3
CASSRQGGTEAFF,TGTGCCAGCAGTCGACAGGGAGGCACTGAAGCTTTCTTT,TRBD1,NA,TRBJ1-1,TRBV11-2
CASSSVRPEAFF,TGTGCCAGTAGCAGTGTTCGACCTGAAGCTTTCTTT,NA,NA,TRBJ1-1,TRBV19
CASSVNEGDTEAFF,TGTGCCAGCAGCGTTAACGAGGGGGATACTGAAGCTTTCTTT,NA,NA,TRBJ1-1,TRBV9